This paragraph covers one TCR beta chain sequence. J was trimmed by 1 base and V by 4 bases; bases with no gene match: 17. The CDR3 consists of 19 residues. The germline V gene encodes CDR1 MNHEY and CDR2 SMNVEV (reference sequence). The sample belongs to a study of shared T cell receptors in the human thymus. Measured with immunoSEQ multiplex PCR; TCRdb has only the in-frame clones, and not every one. This sample yields roughly 700,000 clones, of which 88% are seen a single time; roughly 0.0097% belongs to the top ten. These data also featured in a second study, about human thymus T cells. This second report adds: Resections from corrective heart surgery provided thymus tissue. Repertoires sampled from thymus and blood appeared biased in V and J gene usage. Thymic repertoires overlap heavily among unrelated individuals, related research has reported.

The clonotype originates from a boy younger than two with a congenital heart defect. The gene calls are TRBV27 and TRBJ2-7; 9 bases agree with TRBD1. The material sequenced was thymocytes. The CDR3 coding sequence is TGTGCCAGCAGTTCCAAACAGGGGGCAGAGCGGAGCCGATCCTACGAGCAGTACTTC. Its translation: CASSSKQGAERSRSYEQYF.